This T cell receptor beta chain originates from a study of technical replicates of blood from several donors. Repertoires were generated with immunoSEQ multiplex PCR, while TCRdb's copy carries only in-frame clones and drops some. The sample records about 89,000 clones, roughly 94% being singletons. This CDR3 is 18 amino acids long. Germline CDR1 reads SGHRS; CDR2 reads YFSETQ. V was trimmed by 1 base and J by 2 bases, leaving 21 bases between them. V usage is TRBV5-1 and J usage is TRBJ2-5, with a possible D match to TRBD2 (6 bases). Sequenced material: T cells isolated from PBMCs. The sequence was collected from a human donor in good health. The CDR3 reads CASSLLALETRGQETQYF. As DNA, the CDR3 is TGCGCCAGCAGCTTGTTAGCGTTAGAGACTAGGGGACAAGAGACCCAGTACTTC.